This entry is about one T cell receptor (beta chain). What it binds is unknown. This record belongs to a study of T-cell memory formation after mild COVID-19. Overall study context: Across donors, TCR clusters were largely donor specific. Study conclusions and caveats: Most CD4+ clones that shrank were in CM and EM, while CD8+ ones turned up in EMRA.

This CDR3 is 15 amino acids long. The V and J ends lost 7 bases and 8 bases, in that order; junction bases with no gene match: 12. Germline V gives CDR1 MNHEY, CDR2 SVGEGT. TCRdb recomputed calls from the 5' RACE reads with MiXCR, one row per CDR3 protein. The table shows 250,000 to 350,000 distinct CDR3 sequences, with over 11% occurring only once. This TCR was recovered from a man between 18 and 29 years old who had mild COVID-19 (a few samples of this study predate the infection). Cell type and time point are not known. The chain has TRBV6-2 or TRBV6-3 and TRBJ2-3; 10 bases align to TRBD2. Input material: PBMCs or a T cell subset sorted from them (not recorded which). The CDR3 loop reads CASNLAGASGGTQYF. For the CDR3, the DNA is TGTGCCAGCAACCTAGCGGGGGCCAGTGGTGGTACGCAGTATTTT.